This note documents a single T cell receptor beta chain sequence. Its antigen is still unknown. The CDR3 is made up of 15 amino acids. Trimming pared 5 bases from V and 3 bases from J, leaving 16 bases between. Per germline, CDR1 LNHDA and CDR2 SQIVND (reference sequence). Documented time point: baseline pretreatment blood. Documented treatment: 15 Gy SBRT to primary tumor, nephrectomy 4 weeks later. TCRdb's table, derived via immunoSEQ multiplex PCR, lists solely in-frame clones and lacks some. The data contain approximately 51,000 clones, roughly 80% of them seen just once; the ten biggest clones take up 30% to 35%. This specimen belongs to a study of radiation and T cells in renal cell carcinoma. On the study more broadly: Nephrectomy followed 15 Gy stereotactic body radiation by 4 weeks. Study-level results: From baseline, blood top tumor clonotypes peaked at 2 weeks post-radiation.

This specimen was blood, taken from a patient whose treatment included radiotherapy and nephrectomy. The sequence was collected from a woman in her sixties or seventies with renal cell carcinoma. This chain links TRBV19 with TRBJ1-2; TRBD1 might be the D (5 bases). The CDR3 is CASSSPQRGDYGYTF. The CDR3 bases are TGTGCCAGTAGTTCCCCACAGCGGGGGGACTATGGCTACACCTTC.